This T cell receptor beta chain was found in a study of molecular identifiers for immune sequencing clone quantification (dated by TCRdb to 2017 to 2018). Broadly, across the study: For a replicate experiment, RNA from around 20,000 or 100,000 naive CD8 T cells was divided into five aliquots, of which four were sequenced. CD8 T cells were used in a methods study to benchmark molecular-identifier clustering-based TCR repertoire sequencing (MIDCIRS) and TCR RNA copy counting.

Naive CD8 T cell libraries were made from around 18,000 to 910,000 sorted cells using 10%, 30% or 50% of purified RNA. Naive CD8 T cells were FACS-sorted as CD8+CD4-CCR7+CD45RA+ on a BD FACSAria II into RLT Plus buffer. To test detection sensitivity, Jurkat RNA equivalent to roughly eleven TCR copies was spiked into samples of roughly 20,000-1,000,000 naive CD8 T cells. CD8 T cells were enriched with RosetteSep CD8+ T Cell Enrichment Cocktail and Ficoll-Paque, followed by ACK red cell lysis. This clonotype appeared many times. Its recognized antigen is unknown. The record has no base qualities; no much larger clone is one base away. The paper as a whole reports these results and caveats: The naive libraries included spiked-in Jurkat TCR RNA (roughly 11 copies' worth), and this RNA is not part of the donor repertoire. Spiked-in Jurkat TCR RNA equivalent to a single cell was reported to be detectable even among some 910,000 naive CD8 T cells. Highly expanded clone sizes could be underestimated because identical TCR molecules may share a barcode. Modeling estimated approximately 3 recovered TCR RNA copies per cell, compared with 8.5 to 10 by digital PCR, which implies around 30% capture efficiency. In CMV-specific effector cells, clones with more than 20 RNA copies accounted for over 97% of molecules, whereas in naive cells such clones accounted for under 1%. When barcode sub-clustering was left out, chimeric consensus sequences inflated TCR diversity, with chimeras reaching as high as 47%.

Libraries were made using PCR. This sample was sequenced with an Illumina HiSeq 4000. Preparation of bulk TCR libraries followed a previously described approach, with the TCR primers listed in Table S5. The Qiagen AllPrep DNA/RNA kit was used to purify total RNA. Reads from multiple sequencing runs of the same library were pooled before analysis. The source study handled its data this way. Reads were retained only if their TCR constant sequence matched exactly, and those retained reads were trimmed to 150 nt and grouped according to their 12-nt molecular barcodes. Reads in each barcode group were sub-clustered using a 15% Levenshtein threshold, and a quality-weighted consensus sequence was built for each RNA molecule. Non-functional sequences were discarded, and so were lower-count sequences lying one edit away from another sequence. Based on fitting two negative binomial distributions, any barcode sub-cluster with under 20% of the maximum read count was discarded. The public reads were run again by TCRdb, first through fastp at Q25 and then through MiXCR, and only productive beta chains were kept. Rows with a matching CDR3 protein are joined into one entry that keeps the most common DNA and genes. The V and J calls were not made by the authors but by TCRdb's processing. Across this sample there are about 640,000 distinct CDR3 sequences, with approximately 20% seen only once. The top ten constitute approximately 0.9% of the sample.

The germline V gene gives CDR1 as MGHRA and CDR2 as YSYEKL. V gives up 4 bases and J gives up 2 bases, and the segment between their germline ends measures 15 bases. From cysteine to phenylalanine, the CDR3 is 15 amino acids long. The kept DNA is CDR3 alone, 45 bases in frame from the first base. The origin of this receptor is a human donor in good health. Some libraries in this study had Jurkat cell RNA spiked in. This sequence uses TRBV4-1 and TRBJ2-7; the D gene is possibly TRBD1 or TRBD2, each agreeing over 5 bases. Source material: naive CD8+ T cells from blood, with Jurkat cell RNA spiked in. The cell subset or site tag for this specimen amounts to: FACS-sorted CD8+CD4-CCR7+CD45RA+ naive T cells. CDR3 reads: CASSLTPGTAYEQYF. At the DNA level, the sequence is TGCGCCAGCAGCCTCACCCCTGGGACGGCCTACGAGCAGTACTTC.